The rows below give T cell receptor beta chains drawn from one sample of a study of blood T cell repertoires in COVID-19. The protocol was immunoSEQ multiplex PCR, while the TCRdb copy is restricted to in-frame clones and leaves out a portion. Of around 120,000 clones in the sample, roughly 80% were seen once. Sequenced: peripheral blood. These TCRs come from a man between 65 and 85 years old with acute or convalescent COVID-19. CDR3s leave out the opening cysteine and the closing phenylalanine or tryptophan. The size field is filled for only some rows; it gives once, few, many or a size class.

NA,TRBV27,ASRYTGLSKYTQY
NA,TRBV4-2,ASSQVSSYEQY
NA,TRBV3-1/TRBV3-2,ASSQDAGTGVLTDTQY
NA,TRBV6-5,ASSYGRQGTGETQY
NA,TRBV5-1,ASSSSGTSTDTQY
NA,TRBV5-1,ASSPGTSGLYEQY
few,TRBV5-5,ASSLVSGGFEQY
few,TRBV6-6,ASSYSVGGYEQF
NA,TRBV4-2,ARSHHRGGGVTGELF
NA,TRBV4-3,ASSQVRDSPLH